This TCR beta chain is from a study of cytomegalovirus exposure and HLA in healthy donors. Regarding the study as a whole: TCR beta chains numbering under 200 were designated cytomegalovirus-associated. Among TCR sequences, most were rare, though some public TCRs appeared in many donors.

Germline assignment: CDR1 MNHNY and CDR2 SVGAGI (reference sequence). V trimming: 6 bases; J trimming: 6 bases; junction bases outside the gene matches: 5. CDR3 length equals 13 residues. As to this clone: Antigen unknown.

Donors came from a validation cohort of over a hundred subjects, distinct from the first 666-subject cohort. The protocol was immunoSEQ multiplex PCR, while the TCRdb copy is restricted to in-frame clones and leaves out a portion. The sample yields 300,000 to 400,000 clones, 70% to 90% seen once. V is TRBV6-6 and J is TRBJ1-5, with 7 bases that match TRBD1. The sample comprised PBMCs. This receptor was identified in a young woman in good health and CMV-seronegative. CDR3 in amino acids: CASSRDRAQPQHF. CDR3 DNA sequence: TGTGCCAGCAGCCGCGACAGGGCTCAGCCCCAGCATTTT.